This T cell receptor beta chain came from a study of chemoradiotherapy in HPV16-positive cancers. Clones were sequenced by immunoSEQ multiplex PCR, and TCRdb holds only the in-frame ones, with some missing. The table lists approximately 9,700 clones, approximately 80% of them singletons. The CDR3 is made up of 16 amino acids. Unmatched junction bases numbered 7, after V lost 1 base and J lost 3 bases. Germline CDR1 SGDLS, CDR2 YYNGEE. The source of this sequence is a human donor with HPV-associated anogenital cancer. This material consisted of tumor tissue, taken from a patient who underwent chemoradiotherapy. The J gene is TRBJ2-1, the V gene TRBV9, with TRBD1 identical over 7 bases. The DNA for the CDR3 is TGTGCCAGCAGCGTACTACAGGGGCACGGCTACAATGAGCAGTTCTTC. This encodes CASSVLQGHGYNEQFF. Based on the CDR3 plus reference TRBV9 and TRBJ2-1, the full variable domain is DSGVTQTPKHLITATGQRVTLRCSPRSGDLSVYWYQQSLDQGLQFLIQYYNGEERAKGNILERFSAQQFPDLHSELNLSSLELGDSALYFCASSVLQGHGYNEQFFGPGTRLTVL.